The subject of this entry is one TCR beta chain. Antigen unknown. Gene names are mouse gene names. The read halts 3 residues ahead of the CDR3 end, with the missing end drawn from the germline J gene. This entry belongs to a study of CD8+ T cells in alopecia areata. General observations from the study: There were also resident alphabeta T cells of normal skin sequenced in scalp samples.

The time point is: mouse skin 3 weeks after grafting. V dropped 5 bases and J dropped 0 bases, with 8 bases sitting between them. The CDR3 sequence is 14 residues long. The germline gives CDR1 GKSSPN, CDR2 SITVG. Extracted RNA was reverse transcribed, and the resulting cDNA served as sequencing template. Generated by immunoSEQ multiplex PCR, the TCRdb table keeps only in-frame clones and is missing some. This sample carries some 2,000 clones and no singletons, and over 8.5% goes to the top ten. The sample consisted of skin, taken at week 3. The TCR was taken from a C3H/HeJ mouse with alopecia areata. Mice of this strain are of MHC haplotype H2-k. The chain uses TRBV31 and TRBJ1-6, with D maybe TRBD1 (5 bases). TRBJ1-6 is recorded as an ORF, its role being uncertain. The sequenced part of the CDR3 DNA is TGTGCCTGGGGGGGGGATTCCTATAATTCGCCC. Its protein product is CAWGGDSYNSP. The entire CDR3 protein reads CAWGGDSYNSPLYF.